Each of the 14 T cell receptor beta chains below was sequenced from the same sample in a study of blood T cell repertoires in COVID-19. Libraries were prepared by immunoSEQ multiplex PCR; TCRdb keeps only in-frame clonotypes and omits some of them. This sample has about 51,000 clones, with approximately 90% found just once. The source material was peripheral blood. The source is a man aged 45-60 years with acute or convalescent COVID-19.

V is TRBV3-1 (or the pseudogene TRBV3-2) and J is TRBJ1-1, with D possibly TRBD1 on 6 matching bases. Germline CDR1 is LGHDT and CDR2 is YNNKEL (reference sequence). The CDR3 is 15 amino acids. With 6 bases removed from V and 0 bases from J, the gap between germline ends came to 14 bases. CDR3: CASSPDSEMNTEAFF. The DNA of the CDR3 is TGTGCCAGCAGTCCGGACAGCGAAATGAACACTGAAGCTTTCTTT.

CDR3 DNA: TGTGCCAGTAGTACTGGACAGGGAATAGGTGGCTACACCTTC. The encoded protein is CASSTGQGIGGYTF. V gene TRBV19 combines with J gene TRBJ1-2; 8 nucleotides match TRBD1. CDR1 is LNHDA and CDR2 is SQIVND in the germline V gene (reference sequence). This CDR3 region has 14 residues. The junction had 8 bases not matched to a gene; V was cut back by 4 bases and J by 7 bases.

V and J are TRBV2 and TRBJ1-2, with D perhaps matching TRBD1 (5 bases). Trimming took 6 bases from V and 5 from J, leaving 16 bases between them. The CDR3 loop spans 14 amino acids. Looked up from germline, CDR1 is SNHLY and CDR2 is FYNNEI. The CDR3 bases are TGTGCCAGCAGGGGGAACATTGCAGGGTATGGCTACACCTTC. Its translation: CASRGNIAGYGYTF.

J is TRBJ2-3 and V is TRBV11-2, with D possibly matching TRBD1 (5 bases). Trimming removed 3 bases at V and 2 bases at J, with 12 bases between. Germline loops: CDR1 SGHAT, CDR2 FQNNGV. The CDR3 contains 15 residues. For the CDR3, the DNA is TGTGCCAGCAGCTTTCGACAGCCGGACACAGATACGCAGTATTTT. It codes for CASSFRQPDTDTQYF.

The chain recombines TRBV3-1 (or the pseudogene TRBV3-2) with TRBJ2-7; possibly TRBD1 for D (6 bases). The CDR3 extends over 16 amino acids. Germline V gene lookup returns CDR1 LGHDT and CDR2 YNNKEL (reference sequence). Trimming took off 0 bases at V and 2 bases at J, with 14 bases between the two ends. The CDR3 spells CASSQEEDRFAYEQYF. The CDR3 DNA sequence: TGTGCCAGCAGCCAAGAGGAGGACAGATTCGCCTACGAGCAGTACTTC.

V gene TRBV21-1 combines with J gene TRBJ1-1; the table's D call, TRBD1, was not checked against the DNA. TRBV21-1 is reported as a pseudogene. The CDR3 is 13 amino acids. The CDR3 is CASSNEGDTEAFF. The CDR3 bases are TGTGCCAGCAGCAATGAGGGGGACACTGAAGCTTTCTTT.

CDR3 nucleotides: TGCGCCAGCAGCCTTCGGGGGGACCAAGGATACAATGAGCAGTTCTTC. This sequence encodes CASSLRGDQGYNEQFF. The rearrangement joins TRBV5-1 to TRBJ2-1; 7 nucleotides match TRBD2. The V and J ends lost 4 bases and 4 bases, in that order; junction bases with no gene match: 11. CDR1 SGHRS and CDR2 YFSETQ come from the germline V gene. The CDR3 runs 16 residues.

V gene TRBV19 combines with J gene TRBJ2-7; D possibly corresponds to TRBD1 (6 bases). Germline V gene lookup returns CDR1 LNHDA and CDR2 SQIVND (reference sequence). Trimming took off 3 bases at V and 5 bases at J, with 11 bases between the two ends. This CDR3 is 13 amino acids long. In DNA form, the CDR3 reads TGTGCCAGTAGTATCGGTGAGGGGGACGAGCAGTACTTC. It is translated as CASSIGEGDEQYF.

J is TRBJ1-3 and V is TRBV6-5; TRBD1 might be the D (5 bases). This CDR3 region has 15 residues. Trimming stripped 3 bases from V and 4 bases from J, with 13 bases between. Germline V gene sequence: CDR1 MNHEY, CDR2 SVGAGI. CDR3 residues: CASSYQGAWGNTIYF. The CDR3 DNA is TGTGCCAGCAGTTATCAGGGCGCGTGGGGAAACACCATATATTTT.

The V call is TRBV29-1, the J call TRBJ2-3; 8 bases are a match to TRBD1. This CDR3 has 14 amino acids. Germline CDR1 and CDR2: SQVTM and ANQGSEA. Trimming cost V 3 bases and J 0 bases; bases outside gene matches: 2. In nucleotides, the CDR3 is TGCAGCGTTGACGGGACAGGTAGCACAGATACGCAGTATTTT. Protein: CSVDGTGSTDTQYF.

The rearrangement uses TRBV21-1 and TRBJ1-1; the table's D call, TRBD1, was not checked against the DNA. TRBV21-1 is annotated as a pseudogene. The CDR3 loop spans 16 amino acids. The CDR3 spells CASSKARGRGDTEAFF. The CDR3 DNA sequence: TGTGCCAGCAGCAAAGCGCGCGGCAGGGGTGACACTGAAGCTTTCTTT.

V usage is TRBV5-1 and J usage is TRBJ1-5; 7 nucleotides align to TRBD1. The CDR3 consists of 14 residues. Germline CDR1 reads SGHRS; CDR2 reads YFSETQ. The J segment lost 5 bases and the V segment lost 5 bases, leaving 7 bases of the junction unmatched. The CDR3 DNA sequence: TGCGCCAGCAGAACAGGGGAAAAACATCAGCCCCAGCATTTT. Protein: CASRTGEKHQPQHF.

The V call is TRBV18, the J call TRBJ1-2; 10 nucleotides line up with TRBD1. Germline values: CDR1 KGHSH, CDR2 LQKENI. The CDR3 sequence is 14 residues long. V gave up 5 bases and J gave up 5 bases; unmatched junction bases: 5. CDR3: CASSTTGGPYGYTF. The CDR3 nucleotides read TGTGCCAGCTCAACGACAGGGGGCCCTTATGGCTACACCTTC.

This chain links TRBV5-1 with TRBJ1-6; TRBD1 aligns across 8 bases. The CDR3 spans 19 residues. V trimming: 4 bases; J trimming: 5 bases; junction bases outside the gene matches: 17. Germline CDR1 SGHRS, CDR2 YFSETQ. The CDR3 sequence is CASSLWGPDRARDNSPLHF. The CDR3 DNA is TGCGCCAGCAGCCTTTGGGGTCCGGACAGGGCTAGGGATAATTCACCCCTCCACTTT.